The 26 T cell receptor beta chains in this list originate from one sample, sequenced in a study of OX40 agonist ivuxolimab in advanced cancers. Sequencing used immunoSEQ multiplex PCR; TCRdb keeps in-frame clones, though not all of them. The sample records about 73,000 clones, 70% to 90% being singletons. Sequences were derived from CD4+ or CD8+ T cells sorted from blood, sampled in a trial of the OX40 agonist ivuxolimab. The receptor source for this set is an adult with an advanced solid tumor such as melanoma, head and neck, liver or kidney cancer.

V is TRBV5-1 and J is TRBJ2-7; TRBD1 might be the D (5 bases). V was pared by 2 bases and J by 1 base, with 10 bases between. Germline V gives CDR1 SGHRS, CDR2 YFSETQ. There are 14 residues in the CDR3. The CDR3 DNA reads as TGCGCCAGCAGCTTCGACAGTCTATCCTACGAGCAGTACTTC. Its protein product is CASSFDSLSYEQYF.

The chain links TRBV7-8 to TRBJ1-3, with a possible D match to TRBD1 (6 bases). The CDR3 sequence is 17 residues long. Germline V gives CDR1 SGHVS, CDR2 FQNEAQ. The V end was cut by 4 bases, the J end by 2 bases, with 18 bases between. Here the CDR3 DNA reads TGTGCCAGCAGCTACTGGACAGCCACTGCACCTGGAAACACCATATATTTT. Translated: CASSYWTATAPGNTIYF. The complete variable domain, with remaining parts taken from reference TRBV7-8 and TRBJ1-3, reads GAGVSQSPRYKVAKRGQDVALRCDPISGHVSLFWYQQALGQGPEFLTYFQNEAQLDKSGLPSDRFFAERPEGSVSTLKIQRTQQEDSAVYLCASSYWTATAPGNTIYFGEGSWLTVV.

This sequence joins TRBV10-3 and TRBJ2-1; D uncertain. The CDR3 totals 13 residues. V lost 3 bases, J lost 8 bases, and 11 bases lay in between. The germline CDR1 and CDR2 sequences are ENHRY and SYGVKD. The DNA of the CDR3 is TGTGCCATCAGTGATGGACCGTACGATGAGCAGTTCTTC. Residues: CAISDGPYDEQFF.

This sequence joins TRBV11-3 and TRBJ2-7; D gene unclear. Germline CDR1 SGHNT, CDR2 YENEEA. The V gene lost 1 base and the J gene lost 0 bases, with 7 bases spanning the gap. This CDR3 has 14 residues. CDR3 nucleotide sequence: TGTGCCAGCAGCTTAGTTCCCGGCTCCTACGAGCAGTACTTC. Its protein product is CASSLVPGSYEQYF.

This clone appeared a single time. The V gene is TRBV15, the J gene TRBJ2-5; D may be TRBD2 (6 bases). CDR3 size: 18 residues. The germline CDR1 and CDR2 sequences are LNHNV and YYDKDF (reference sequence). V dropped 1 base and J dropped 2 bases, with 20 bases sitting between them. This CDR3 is CATSRGGFVGGDQETQYF. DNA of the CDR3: TGTGCCACCAGCAGAGGGGGTTTTGTGGGAGGAGATCAAGAGACCCAGTACTTC. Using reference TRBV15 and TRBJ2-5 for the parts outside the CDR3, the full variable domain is DAMVIQNPRYQVTQFGKPVTLSCSQTLNHNVMYWYQQKSSQAPKLLFHYYDKDFNNEADTPDNFQSRRPNTSFCFLDIRSPGLGDTAMYLCATSRGGFVGGDQETQYFGPGTRLLVL.

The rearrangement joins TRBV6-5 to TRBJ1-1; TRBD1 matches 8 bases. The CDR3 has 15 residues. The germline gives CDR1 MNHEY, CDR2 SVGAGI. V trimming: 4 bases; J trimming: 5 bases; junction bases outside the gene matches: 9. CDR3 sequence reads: CASSSLTGEKTEAFF. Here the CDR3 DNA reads TGTGCCAGCAGTTCTCTGACAGGGGAAAAGACTGAAGCTTTCTTT.

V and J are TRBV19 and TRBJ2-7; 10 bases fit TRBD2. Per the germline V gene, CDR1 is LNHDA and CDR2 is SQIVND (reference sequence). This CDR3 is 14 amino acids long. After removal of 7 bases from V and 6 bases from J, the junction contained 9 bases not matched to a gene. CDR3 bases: TGTGCCAGTACCCTTCTAGCGGGAGTTGGCGAGCAGTACTTC. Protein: CASTLLAGVGEQYF.

DNA of the CDR3: TGTGCCAGCAGTTACACAGGACTAGTATCCGGGGAGCTGTTTTTT. This encodes CASSYTGLVSGELFF. J is TRBJ2-2 and V is TRBV6-5; 7 nucleotides align to TRBD2. V lost 2 bases and J lost 6; bases outside the gene matches: 6. Germline-derived CDR1 and CDR2 are MNHEY and SVGAGI. The CDR3 has 15 amino acids.

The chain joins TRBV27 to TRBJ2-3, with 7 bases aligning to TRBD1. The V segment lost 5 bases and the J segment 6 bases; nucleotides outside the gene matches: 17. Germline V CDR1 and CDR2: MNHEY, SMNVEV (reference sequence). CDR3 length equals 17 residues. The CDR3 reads CASSTLKGATISDTQYF. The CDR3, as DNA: TGTGCCAGCAGTACACTCAAGGGGGCTACGATCTCCGATACGCAGTATTTT.

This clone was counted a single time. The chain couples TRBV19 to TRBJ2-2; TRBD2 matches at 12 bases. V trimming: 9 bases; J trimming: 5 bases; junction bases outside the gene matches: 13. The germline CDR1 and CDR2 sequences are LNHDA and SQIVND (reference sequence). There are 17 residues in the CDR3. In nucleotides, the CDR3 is TGTGCCAGCGGAGTTCGACTAGCGGGAGCGGGAACCGGGGAGCTGTTTTTT. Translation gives CASGVRLAGAGTGELFF.

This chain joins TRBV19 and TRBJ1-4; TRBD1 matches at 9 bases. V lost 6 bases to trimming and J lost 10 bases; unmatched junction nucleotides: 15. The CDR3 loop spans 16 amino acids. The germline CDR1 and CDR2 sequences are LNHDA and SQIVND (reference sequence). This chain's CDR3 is CASRGTGKLSVGKLFF. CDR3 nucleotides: TGTGCCAGTAGGGGGACAGGGAAGCTCAGCGTTGGAAAACTGTTTTTT.

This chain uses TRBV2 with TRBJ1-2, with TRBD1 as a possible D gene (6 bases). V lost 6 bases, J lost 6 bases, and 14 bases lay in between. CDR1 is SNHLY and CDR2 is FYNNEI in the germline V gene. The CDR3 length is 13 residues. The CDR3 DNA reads TGTGCCAGCAGCATCAGGGGTCCTGATGGCTACACCTTC. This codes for CASSIRGPDGYTF.

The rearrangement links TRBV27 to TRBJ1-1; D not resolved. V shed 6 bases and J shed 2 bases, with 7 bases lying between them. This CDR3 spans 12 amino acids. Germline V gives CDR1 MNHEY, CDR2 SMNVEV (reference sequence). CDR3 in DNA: TGTGCCAGCAGCAACAGAAACACTGAAGCTTTCTTT. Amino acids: CASSNRNTEAFF.

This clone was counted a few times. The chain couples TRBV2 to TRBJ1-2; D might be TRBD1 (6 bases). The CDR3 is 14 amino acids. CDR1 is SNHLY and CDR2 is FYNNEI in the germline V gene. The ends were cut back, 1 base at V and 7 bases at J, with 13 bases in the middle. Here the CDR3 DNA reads TGTGCCAGCAGTGAAGGACAGGCAGGCGGTGGCTACACCTTC. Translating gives CASSEGQAGGGYTF.

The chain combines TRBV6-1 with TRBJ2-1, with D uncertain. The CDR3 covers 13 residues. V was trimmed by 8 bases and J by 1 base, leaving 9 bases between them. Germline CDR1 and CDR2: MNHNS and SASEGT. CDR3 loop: CASGSQSYNEQFF. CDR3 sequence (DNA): TGTGCCAGCGGATCGCAATCCTACAATGAGCAGTTCTTC.

The CDR3 coding sequence is TGCGCCAGCAGCCAAGATTTTTCGGGTGTGGCCCGGACAGGCAAAAACATTCAGTACTTC. Its translation: CASSQDFSGVARTGKNIQYF. This chain links TRBV4-1 with TRBJ2-4, with 7 bases that match TRBD1. Per germline, CDR1 MGHRA and CDR2 YSYEKL. The CDR3 loop spans 20 amino acids. With V trimmed by 0 bases and J by 3 bases, 17 bases remained unmatched.

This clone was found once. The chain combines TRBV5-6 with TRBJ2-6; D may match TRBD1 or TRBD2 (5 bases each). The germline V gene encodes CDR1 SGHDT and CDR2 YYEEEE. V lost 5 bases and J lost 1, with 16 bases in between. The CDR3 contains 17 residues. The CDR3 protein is CASRHQGAGSGANVLTF. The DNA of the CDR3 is TGTGCCAGCAGACACCAAGGGGCGGGTTCTGGGGCCAACGTCCTGACTTTC. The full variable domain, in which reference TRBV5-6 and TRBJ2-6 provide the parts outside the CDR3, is DAGVTQSPTHLIKTRGQQVTLRCSPKSGHDTVSWYQQALGQGPQFIFQYYEEEERQRGNFPDRFSGHQFPNYSSELNVNALLLGDSALYLCASRHQGAGSGANVLTFGAGSRLTVL.

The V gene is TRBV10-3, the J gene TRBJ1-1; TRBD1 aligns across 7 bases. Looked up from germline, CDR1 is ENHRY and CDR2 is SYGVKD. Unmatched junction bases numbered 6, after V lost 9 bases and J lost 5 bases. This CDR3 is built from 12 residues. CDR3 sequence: CAIKQGNTEAFF. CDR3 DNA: TGTGCCATAAAACAGGGGAATACTGAAGCTTTCTTT.

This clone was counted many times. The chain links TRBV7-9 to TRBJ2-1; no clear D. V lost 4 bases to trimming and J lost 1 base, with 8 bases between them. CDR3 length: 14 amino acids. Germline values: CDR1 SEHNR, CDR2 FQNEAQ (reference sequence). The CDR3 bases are TGTGCCAGCAGCTCTCGGATTTCCTACAATGAGCAGTTCTTC. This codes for CASSSRISYNEQFF.

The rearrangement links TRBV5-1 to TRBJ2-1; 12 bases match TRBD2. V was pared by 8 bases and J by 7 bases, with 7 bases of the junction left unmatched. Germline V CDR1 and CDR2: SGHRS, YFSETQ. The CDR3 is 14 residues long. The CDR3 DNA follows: TGCGCCAGTGCGACTAGCGGGAGCGGAAATGAGCAGTTCTTC. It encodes CASATSGSGNEQFF.

The CDR3 bases are TGTGCCAGCAGCGGGACTAGGCCCAGCACAGATACGCAGTATTTT. Its protein is CASSGTRPSTDTQYF. The V gene is TRBV5-8, the J gene TRBJ2-3; 8 nucleotides align to TRBD2. Germline V gives CDR1 SGHTS, CDR2 YDEGEE. CDR3 length: 15 residues. J was trimmed by 0 bases and V by 4 bases; bases with no gene match: 4.

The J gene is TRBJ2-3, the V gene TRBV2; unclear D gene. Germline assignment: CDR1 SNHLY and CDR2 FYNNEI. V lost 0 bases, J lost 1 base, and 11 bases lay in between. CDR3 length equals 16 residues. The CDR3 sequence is CASSEAELLGTDTQYF. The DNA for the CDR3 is TGTGCCAGCAGTGAAGCAGAACTTTTAGGCACAGATACGCAGTATTTT.

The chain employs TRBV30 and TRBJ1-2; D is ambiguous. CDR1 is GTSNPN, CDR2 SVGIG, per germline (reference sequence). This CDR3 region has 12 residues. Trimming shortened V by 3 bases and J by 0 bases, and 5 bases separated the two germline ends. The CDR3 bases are TGTGCCTGGAGAAGGTCTAACTATGGCTACACCTTC. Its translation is CAWRRSNYGYTF.

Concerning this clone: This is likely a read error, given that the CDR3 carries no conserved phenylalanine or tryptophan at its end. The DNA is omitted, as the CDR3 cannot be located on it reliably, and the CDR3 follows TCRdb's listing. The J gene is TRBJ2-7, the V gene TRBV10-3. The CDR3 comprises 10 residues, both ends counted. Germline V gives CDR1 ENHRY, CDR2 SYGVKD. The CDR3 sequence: CAINHLTGRL.

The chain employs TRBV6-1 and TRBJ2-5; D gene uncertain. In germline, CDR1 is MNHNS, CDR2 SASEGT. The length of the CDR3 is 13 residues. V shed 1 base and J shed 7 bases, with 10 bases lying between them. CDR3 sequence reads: CASSEVAIGTQYF. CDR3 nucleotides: TGTGCCAGCAGTGAAGTGGCAATCGGGACCCAGTACTTC.

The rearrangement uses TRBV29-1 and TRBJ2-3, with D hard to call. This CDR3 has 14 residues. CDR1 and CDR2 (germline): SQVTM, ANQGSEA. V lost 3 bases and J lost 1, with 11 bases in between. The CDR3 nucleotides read TGCAGCGTTGACGACGGACGTGGCACAGATACGCAGTATTTT. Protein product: CSVDDGRGTDTQYF.